This T cell receptor (beta chain) was identified in a study of regulatory T cells in long-lasting Graves disease. Study-level findings and limits: Persistent patients shared more public clonotypes (roughly 2,800) than new patients (more than 900).

The CDR3 covers 15 residues. Deletions cut 6 bases from V and 6 bases from J, with 17 bases between. Sample time point: newly diagnosed GD, antithyroid drugs for less than 3 months. PBMC-extracted RNA yielded the TCR library. TCR beta libraries were built with iRepertoire HTBI primers and Arm-PCR of CDR3 regions. In TCRdb, the multiplex PCR reads were re-called with MiXCR into one record per CDR3 protein. The sample has 380,000 or so distinct CDR3 sequences, about a sixth seen once. About this clonotype itself: The antigen remains undetermined.

This sample was shared with a second study, whose subject was T cells in Graves' hyperthyroidism and ophthalmopathy. That investigation notes: Peripheral blood also featured most of the thyroid clonotypes expanded above 0.001.

The chain combines TRBV12-3 or TRBV12-4 with TRBJ2-2, with D possibly matching TRBD1 (6 bases). The sample consisted of peripheral blood mononuclear cells (PBMCs), taken at new diagnosis, from a patient treated with antithyroid drugs. The sequence was obtained from a woman aged 18-30 years with Graves disease. CDR3 region: CASSPYRGSAGELFF. The CDR3 nucleotides read TGTGCCAGCAGCCCATATAGGGGGTCGGCCGGGGAGCTGTTTTTT.